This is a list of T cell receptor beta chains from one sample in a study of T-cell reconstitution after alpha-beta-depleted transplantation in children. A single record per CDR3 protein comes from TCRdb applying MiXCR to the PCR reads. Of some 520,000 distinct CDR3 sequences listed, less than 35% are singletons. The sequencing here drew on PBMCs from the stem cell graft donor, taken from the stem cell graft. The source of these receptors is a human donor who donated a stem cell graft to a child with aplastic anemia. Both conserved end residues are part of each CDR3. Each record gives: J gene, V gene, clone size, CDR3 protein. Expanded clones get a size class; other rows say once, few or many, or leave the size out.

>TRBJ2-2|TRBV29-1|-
CSVLGRNTGELFF
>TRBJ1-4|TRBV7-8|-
CASSTRSGTGREKLFF
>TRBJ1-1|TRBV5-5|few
CASRVTGNTEAFF
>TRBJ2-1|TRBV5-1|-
CASSLTDRDLNEQFF
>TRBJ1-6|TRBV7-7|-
CASSPKPVRSYNSPLHF
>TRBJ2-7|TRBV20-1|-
CSAGDMHSYEQYF
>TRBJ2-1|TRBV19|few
CASKVTGGSYNEQFF
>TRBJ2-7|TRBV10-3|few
CAIRGAGEINEQYF
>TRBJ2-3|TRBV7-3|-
CASSPLTGGPADTQYF
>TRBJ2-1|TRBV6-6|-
CASRLGTSSYNEQFF
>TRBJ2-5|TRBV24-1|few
CATSGAAETQYF
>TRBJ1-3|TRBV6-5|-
CASSYSPEGGNTIYF
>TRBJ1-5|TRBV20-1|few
CSARAGDGLAPSNQPQHF
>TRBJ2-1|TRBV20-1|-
CSASSRAGGPGNEQFF
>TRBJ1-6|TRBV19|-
CASSGTGGAPLHF
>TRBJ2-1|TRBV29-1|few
CSVEDRWEQFF
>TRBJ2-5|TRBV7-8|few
CASSLGGPQETQYF
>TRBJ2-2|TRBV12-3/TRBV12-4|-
CASSWTGGKLKELFF
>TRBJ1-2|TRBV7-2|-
CASRGLVSYGYTF
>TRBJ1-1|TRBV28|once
CASSFIKGTEAFF
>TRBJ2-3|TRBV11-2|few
CASNKRTSGSTDTQYF
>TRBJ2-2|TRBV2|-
CASSPVLGAGTGELFF
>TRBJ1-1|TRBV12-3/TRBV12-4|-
CASSSEGSFTEAFF
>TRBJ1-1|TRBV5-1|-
CASSGGTANTEAFF
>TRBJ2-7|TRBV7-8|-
CASSSRGMAGSYEQYF